These T cell receptor beta chains were read from a single sample in a study of blood T cells in healthy people across ages. TCRdb analysed the 5' RACE reads with MiXCR anew, one entry per CDR3 protein. The top ten clones hold 13% of a sample with approximately 880,000 distinct CDR3 sequences, roughly 48% of them seen once. Specimen: blood. The receptor source for this set is a man aged 30-40 years in good health. CDR3s include the opening cysteine and the closing phenylalanine or tryptophan. The D gene is left open where the match is weak.

V	D	J	CDR3
TRBV5-1	TRBD1	TRBJ2-1	CASSSWDRAFHNEQFF
TRBV28	TRBD1	TRBJ2-5	CASSPTGGQRETQYF
TRBV12-3/TRBV12-4	.	TRBJ2-7	CASSLAFDEQYF
TRBV11-3	TRBD1	TRBJ2-7	CASSPGTALSYEQYF
TRBV7-2	TRBD1	TRBJ2-4	CASSPSRGKNIQYF
TRBV20-1	TRBD2	TRBJ2-7	CSANPSGTYEQYF
TRBV6-2/TRBV6-3	TRBD1	TRBJ2-3	CASTEQGARDTQYF
TRBV2	.	TRBJ2-3	CASSEYNTDTQYF
TRBV11-2	TRBD2	TRBJ2-7	CASSPPTSGLRNEQYF
TRBV5-1	.	TRBJ1-5	CASSDGTESNQPQHF
TRBV5-1	TRBD1	TRBJ2-1	CASSPTGVSHNEQFF
TRBV27	TRBD2	TRBJ2-5	CASSPSGGNQETQYF
TRBV2	.	TRBJ2-7	CASSEWAGAYEQYF
TRBV3-1	.	TRBJ2-7	CASSQDLGTSEQYF
TRBV27	.	TRBJ1-2	CASSPGQRAGYGYTF
TRBV9	TRBD1	TRBJ1-6	CASSAQGAGANSPLHF
TRBV5-1	.	TRBJ1-4	CASSGDASEGEKLFF
TRBV20-1	TRBD2	TRBJ2-1	CSARDGGGTLDEQFF
TRBV15	.	TRBJ2-3	CATSSSRQKLTDTQYF
TRBV3-1	.	TRBJ2-7	CASSRTETYEQYF
TRBV5-1	.	.	CASSLEGYGKNIQYF
TRBV5-1	.	TRBJ2-3	CASSLVGLLTDTQYF
TRBV6-2/TRBV6-3	.	TRBJ2-7	CASSTEGTGPYEQYF
TRBV10-3	TRBD1	TRBJ2-3	CAISEPTGAQRDTQYF
TRBV7-6	.	TRBJ2-7	CASSLPVSGSLYEQYF
TRBV11-3	TRBD2	TRBJ2-3	CASSLASLAGGPTDTQYF
TRBV7-2	TRBD1	TRBJ2-7	CASSLTQGAHEQYF
TRBV6-5	TRBD1	TRBJ2-3	CASSYSRGRSDTQYF
TRBV7-2	.	TRBJ2-7	CASSLKGGHEQYF
TRBV2	TRBD2	TRBJ2-5	CASLAGGNNEQYF
TRBV5-1	.	TRBJ2-1	CASSLAGSRDEQFF
TRBV7-2	TRBD1	TRBJ1-5	CASSWDRVSNQPQHF
TRBV6-1	.	TRBJ2-7	CASSATVGSGYEEQYF
TRBV5-1	.	TRBJ2-1	CASSFQRGDEQFF
TRBV11-2	.	TRBJ2-3	CASQPEVIGTDTQYF
TRBV7-8	TRBD2	TRBJ2-6	CASSFGTSGGQSSGANVLTF
TRBV6-1	TRBD1	TRBJ1-5	CASSDSRTGMTQHF
TRBV6-1	.	TRBJ1-5	CASREGNDQPQHF
TRBV7-2	TRBD1	.	CASSWDRGGPYEQYF
TRBV29-1	.	TRBJ2-3	CSVDRGSDTQYF
TRBV20-1	TRBD2	TRBJ2-1	CSAIRTSGGNEQFF
TRBV2	TRBD1	TRBJ1-2	CASNDRGWDGYTF
TRBV29-1	TRBD1	TRBJ2-7	CSVVRDSSYEQYF
TRBV27	.	TRBJ2-5	CASRLPDQETQYF
TRBV5-1	.	TRBJ2-1	CASSAHHNEQFF
TRBV20-1	.	TRBJ1-2	CSARDQGRIQFSNYGYTF
TRBV7-2	TRBD1	TRBJ1-2	CASGDRTNYGYTF
TRBV18	TRBD1	TRBJ2-7	CASSPLGDSSYEQYF
TRBV3-1	.	TRBJ1-6	CASSQVEKSPLHF
TRBV28	.	TRBJ1-2	CASRAGTVVYGYTF
TRBV20-1	.	TRBJ1-1	CSVPLMSTEAFF
TRBV7-2	.	TRBJ2-3	CASSFFGQGSTDTQYF
TRBV28	.	TRBJ1-1	CASRPPRGRSTEAFF
TRBV29-1	.	TRBJ2-7	CSVILTYEQYF
TRBV20-1	TRBD2	.	CSARANRLAGGYNEQYF
TRBV7-3	.	.	CASSTMAGSSYNEQYF
TRBV28	.	TRBJ2-1	CASSSARNEQFF
TRBV27	TRBD2	TRBJ2-5	CASSLTFLGLAGRRETQYF